This TCR beta chain was observed in a study of T cell responses to AZD1222 COVID-19 vaccine (dated by TCRdb to about 2021). For the study in its entirety: A total of about 250 trial participants underwent TCR sequencing, of whom about 210 had received two doses of AZD1222 and 26 had received two doses of the MenACWY control vaccine. Trial participants were enrolled by age into subgroups of 18-55, 56-69 and 70-plus years, and about 150, 27 and 61 TCR-sequenced participants, respectively, were included in these subgroups.

V loses 1 base, J loses 0 bases, and the germline ends lie 6 bases apart. Inclusive of the bounding cysteine and phenylalanine, the CDR3 is 14 residues long. Here the CDR3 DNA is all that survives: 42 bases in frame from base 1. Sequences LNHNV (CDR1) and YYDKDF (CDR2) are obtained from the germline V gene (reference sequence). This clone was recorded a few times. Its antigen target is currently unknown. Base qualities are not recorded, but no much larger clone differs from it by a single base. Different DNA sequences within this sample yield the same CDR3. The time point label, as the study defines it: about 28 days (+/-7) after the second vaccine dose. AZD1222 recipients given second doses at about 4 weeks or at about 12 weeks were pooled, since spike-specific TCR depth and breadth were not found to differ between the two schedules. Samples from vaccinated people were obtained from the UK trials COV001 and COV002, which included a single-blind randomized controlled phase 2/3 trial of AZD1222 (ChAdOx1 nCoV-19) in healthy adults. For TCRbeta chain sequencing, PBMC samples from trial participants were taken at day 0 and at day 28 after the second dose.

The CDR3 regions of human TCRbeta chains were analyzed by immunosequencing. Per the source publication's procedure: TCRs in the repertoires were matched against a reference library of SARS-CoV-2-specific TCRs that had been generated with the MIRA antigen-specificity platform. Breadth was defined as the fraction of unique TCRs that were SARS-CoV-2-associated. Depth was defined as the fraction of total T cells that were SARS-CoV-2-associated. Using the MIRA data, every spike-specific TCR was mapped to the spike region that the TCR reacted to and assigned to either a CD4 or a CD8 class. Log10-transformed breadth and depth values were compared by one-way ANOVA with Sidak's multiple comparisons tests. TCRdb's version of the immuneACCESS table is confined to in-frame rearrangements and falls short of the full clone set. An unresolved V gene accounts for under half of the shortfall where checked; the remainder is of unknown origin. V and J calls and clone size are as listed in that table; D and trimming were resolved from the DNA. Within this sample are 85,000 to 120,000 clones, with about 90% of them counted one time only. 8% of the sample rests with the top ten.

The research as a whole found: The 56-69-year group was small, and its depth increase did not reach significance, likely because of low power. No day 14 peak-response samples were available, so repertoires were characterized only after the peak T cell response. A significant rise in spike-specific TCR breadth and depth was observed after two AZD1222 doses relative to day 0 and relative to MenACWY recipients. The whole spike protein was spanned by vaccine-associated CD4 TCRs, and dominant responses were seen in regions 160-218 and 743-854. Participants were mostly white British, with more females than males. The authors suggested clonal diversity may have been underestimated. Conclusions about previously exposed vaccinees were limited because only six AZD1222 recipients were SARS-CoV-2 seropositive at baseline. Nearly half of unique spike-specific TCRs reportedly recognized epitopes outside regions mutated in the B.1.351 and B.1.1.7 variants.

The sequence derives from an adult who received the AZD1222 COVID-19 vaccine. The sample consisted of peripheral blood, taken 28 days after the second AZD1222 dose. This receptor chain uses TRBV15 and TRBJ1-1, and TRBD1 may be the D gene, going by 5 matching bases. The CDR3 amino acid sequence is: CATSRAGLNTEAFF. The nucleotide sequence is TGTGCCACCAGCAGAGCGGGACTGAACACTGAAGCTTTCTTT.